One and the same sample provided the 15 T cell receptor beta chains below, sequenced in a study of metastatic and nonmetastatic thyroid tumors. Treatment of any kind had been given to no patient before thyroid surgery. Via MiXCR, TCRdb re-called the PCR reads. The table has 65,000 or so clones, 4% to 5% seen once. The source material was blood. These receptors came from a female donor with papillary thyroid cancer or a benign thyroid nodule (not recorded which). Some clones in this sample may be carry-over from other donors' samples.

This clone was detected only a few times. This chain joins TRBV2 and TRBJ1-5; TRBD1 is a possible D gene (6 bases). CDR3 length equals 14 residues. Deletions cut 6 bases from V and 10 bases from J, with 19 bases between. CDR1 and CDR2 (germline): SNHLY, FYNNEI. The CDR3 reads CASRADRMGQPQHF. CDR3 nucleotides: TGTGCCAGCAGAGCAGACAGGATGGGACAACCCCAGCATTTT.

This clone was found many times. The CDR3 bases are TGCAGTGCTAGGGGTAGCAATCAGCCCCAGCATTTT. This gives the protein CSARGSNQPQHF. V gene TRBV20-1 combines with J gene TRBJ1-5; no clear D. The CDR3 has 12 residues. Trimming removed 3 bases from V and 0 bases from J, with 3 bases in between. The germline V gene has CDR1 DFQATT and CDR2 SNEGSKA (reference sequence).

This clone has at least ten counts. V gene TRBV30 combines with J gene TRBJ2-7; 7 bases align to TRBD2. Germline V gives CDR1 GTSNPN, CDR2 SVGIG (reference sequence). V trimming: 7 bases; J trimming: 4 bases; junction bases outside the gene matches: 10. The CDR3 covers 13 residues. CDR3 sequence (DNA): TGTGCCTTAACTTGGGGGGGAAAATACGAGCAGTACTTC. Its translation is CALTWGGKYEQYF.

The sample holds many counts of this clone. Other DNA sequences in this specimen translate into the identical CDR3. The CDR3 loop reads CSGRRDNEQFF. The CDR3 bases are TGCAGTGGGCGGCGAGACAATGAGCAGTTCTTC. This sequence joins TRBV20-1 and TRBJ2-1; D is uncertain. V lost 7 bases and J 5 bases, leaving 9 bases between the germline ends. Per germline, CDR1 DFQATT and CDR2 SNEGSKA (reference sequence). The CDR3 loop spans 11 amino acids.

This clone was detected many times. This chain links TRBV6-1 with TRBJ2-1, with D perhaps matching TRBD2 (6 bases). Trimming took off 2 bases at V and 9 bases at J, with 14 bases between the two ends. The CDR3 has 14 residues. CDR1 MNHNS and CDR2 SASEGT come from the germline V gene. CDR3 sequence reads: CASSENGGRGEQFF. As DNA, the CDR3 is TGTGCCAGCAGTGAAAACGGGGGACGGGGTGAGCAGTTCTTC.

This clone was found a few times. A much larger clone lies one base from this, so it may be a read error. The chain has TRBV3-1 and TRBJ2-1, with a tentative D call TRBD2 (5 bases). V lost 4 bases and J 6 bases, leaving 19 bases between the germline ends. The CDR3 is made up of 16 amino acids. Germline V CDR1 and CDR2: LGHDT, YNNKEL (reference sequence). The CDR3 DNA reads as TGTGCCAGCAGCCGTCGAGGCGTGAGGGCAGGCAATGAGCAGTTCTTC. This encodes CASSRRGVRAGNEQFF.

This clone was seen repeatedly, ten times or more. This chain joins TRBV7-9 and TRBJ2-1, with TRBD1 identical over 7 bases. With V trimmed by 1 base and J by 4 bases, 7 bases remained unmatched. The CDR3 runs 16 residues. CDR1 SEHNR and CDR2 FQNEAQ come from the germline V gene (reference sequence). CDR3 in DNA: TGTGCCAGCAGCTTAGGTACCGGGACAGTATACAATGAGCAGTTCTTC. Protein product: CASSLGTGTVYNEQFF.

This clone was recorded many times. The CDR3 protein is CASSSGRGLAGPNEQFF. The CDR3 DNA sequence: TGTGCCAGCAGCTCGGGCCGGGGACTAGCGGGGCCTAATGAGCAGTTCTTC. The V and J genes are TRBV7-9 and TRBJ2-1; TRBD2 aligns across 13 bases. The CDR3 is 17 residues long. The V gene's germline CDR1 is SEHNR and CDR2 FQNEAQ (reference sequence). The trim removed 4 bases at V and 7 bases at J, leaving 10 bases unmatched.

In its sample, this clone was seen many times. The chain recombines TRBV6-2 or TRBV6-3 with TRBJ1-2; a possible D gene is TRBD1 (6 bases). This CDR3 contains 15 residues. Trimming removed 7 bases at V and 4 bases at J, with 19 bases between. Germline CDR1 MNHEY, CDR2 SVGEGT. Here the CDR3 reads CASNFGQRGVYGYTF. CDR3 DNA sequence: TGTGCCAGCAATTTTGGACAGAGGGGTGTCTATGGCTACACCTTC.

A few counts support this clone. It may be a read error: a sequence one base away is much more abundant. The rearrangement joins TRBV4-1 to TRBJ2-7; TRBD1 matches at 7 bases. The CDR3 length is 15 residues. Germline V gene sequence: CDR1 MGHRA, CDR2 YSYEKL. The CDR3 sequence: CANSLQGLGSYEQYF. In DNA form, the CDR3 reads TGCGCCAACAGCCTACAGGGGTTGGGTTCCTACGAGCAGTACTTC.

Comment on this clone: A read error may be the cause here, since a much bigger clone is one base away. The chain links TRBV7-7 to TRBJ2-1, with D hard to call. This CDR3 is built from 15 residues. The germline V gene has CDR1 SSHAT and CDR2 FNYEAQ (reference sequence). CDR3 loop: CASSFWTAANNEQFF. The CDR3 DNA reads TGTGCTAGCAGCTTTTGGACGGCGGCAAACAATGAGCAGTTCTTC.

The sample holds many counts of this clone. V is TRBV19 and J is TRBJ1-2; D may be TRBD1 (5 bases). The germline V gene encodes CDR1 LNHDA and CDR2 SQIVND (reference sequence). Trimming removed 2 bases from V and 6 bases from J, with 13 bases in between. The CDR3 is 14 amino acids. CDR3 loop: CASSINGGEDGYTF. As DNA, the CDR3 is TGTGCCAGTAGTATAAACGGGGGGGAAGATGGCTACACCTTC. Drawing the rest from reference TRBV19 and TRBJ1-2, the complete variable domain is DGGITQSPKYLFRKEGQNVTLSCEQNLNHDAMYWYRQDPGQGLRLIYYSQIVNDFQKGDIAEGYSVSREKKESFPLTVTSAQKNPTAFYLCASSINGGEDGYTFGSGTRLTVV.

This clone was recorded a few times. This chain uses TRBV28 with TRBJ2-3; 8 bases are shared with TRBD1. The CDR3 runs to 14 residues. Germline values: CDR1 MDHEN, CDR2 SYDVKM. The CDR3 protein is CESSPQGVADTQYF. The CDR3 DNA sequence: TGTGAAAGCAGTCCACAGGGGGTAGCAGATACGCAGTATTTT. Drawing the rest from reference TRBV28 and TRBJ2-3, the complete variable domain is DVKVTQSSRYLVKRTGEKVFLECVQDMDHENMFWYRQDPGLGLRLIYFSYDVKMKEKGDIPEGYSVSREKKERFSLILESASTNQTSMYLCESSPQGVADTQYFGPGTRLTVL.

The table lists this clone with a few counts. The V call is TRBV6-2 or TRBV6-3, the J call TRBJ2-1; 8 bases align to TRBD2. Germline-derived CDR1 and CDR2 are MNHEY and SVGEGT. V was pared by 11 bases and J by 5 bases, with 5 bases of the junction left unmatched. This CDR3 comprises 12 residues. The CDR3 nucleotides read TGTGCCGCAGCGGGAGTGCACAATGAGCAGTTCTTC. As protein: CAAAGVHNEQFF.

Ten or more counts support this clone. The CDR3: CSASSGTGYEQYF. DNA for the CDR3: TGCAGTGCTAGTAGCGGGACCGGCTACGAGCAGTACTTC. The gene calls are TRBV20-1 and TRBJ2-7; 8 bases align to TRBD2. The CDR3 runs 13 residues. Germline V gene sequence: CDR1 DFQATT, CDR2 SNEGSKA (reference sequence). The V segment lost 3 bases and the J segment 3 bases; nucleotides outside the gene matches: 4.